This T cell receptor (beta chain) was captured in a study of beta chain features in type 1 diabetes. On this clone itself: Its specificity is not known.

As every portion of the isolated RNA was reverse transcribed, the sequencing read expressed TCRB transcripts. The assay was immunoSEQ multiplex PCR, and TCRdb's table has in-frame clones only and misses some. The repertoire has approximately 90,000 clones, approximately 32% of them found once; the top ten carry 0.45% to 0.55%. Germline loops: CDR1 SQVTM, CDR2 ANQGSEA. The CDR3 sequence is 13 residues long. The germline V and J ends were trimmed by 0 bases and 1 base, with 6 bases remaining between them. General study results and limits: Type 1 diabetes patients had moderately but significantly shorter TCRB CDR3s in all four CD4+ subsets.

Sorting with CD45RO/CCR7/CD25/CD127/CD95/CD27 yielded naive, central memory, regulatory and stem-like memory CD4+ cells. Sequenced material: stem cell memory CD4+ T cells from blood. The chain carries TRBV29-1 and TRBJ1-1; D not certain. This sequence was found in a woman aged 18-29 years in good health. CDR3 nucleotide sequence: TGCAGCGTTGAAGAGGGGAGGAACACTGAAGCTTTCTTT. It translates to CSVEEGRNTEAFF.